This T cell receptor beta chain was captured by sequencing in a study of blood T cell repertoires in COVID-19. Background on the study: COVID-19 samples, acute and convalescent, were from the United States, Italy and Spain.

Profiling relied on immunoSEQ multiplex PCR, and the TCRdb table lists in-frame clones only, not all of them. The sample shows under 250,000 clones, 80% to 90% of them seen only once. Contact with a PCR-confirmed or clinician-diagnosed COVID-19 case occurred within 2 weeks of entry. Sequenced: PBMCs or T cells enriched from blood (not recorded which). This clonotype was sampled from a woman aged 35 to 49 who had been exposed to COVID-19.

CDR3 in DNA: TGTGCCTGGGGTAACTACGAGCAGTACTTC. It yields the protein CAWGNYEQYF. V gene TRBV30 combines with J gene TRBJ2-7; no reliable D call. V dropped 5 bases and J dropped 3 bases, with 5 bases sitting between them. The CDR3 length is 10 residues. The germline gives CDR1 GTSNPN, CDR2 SVGIG (reference sequence).